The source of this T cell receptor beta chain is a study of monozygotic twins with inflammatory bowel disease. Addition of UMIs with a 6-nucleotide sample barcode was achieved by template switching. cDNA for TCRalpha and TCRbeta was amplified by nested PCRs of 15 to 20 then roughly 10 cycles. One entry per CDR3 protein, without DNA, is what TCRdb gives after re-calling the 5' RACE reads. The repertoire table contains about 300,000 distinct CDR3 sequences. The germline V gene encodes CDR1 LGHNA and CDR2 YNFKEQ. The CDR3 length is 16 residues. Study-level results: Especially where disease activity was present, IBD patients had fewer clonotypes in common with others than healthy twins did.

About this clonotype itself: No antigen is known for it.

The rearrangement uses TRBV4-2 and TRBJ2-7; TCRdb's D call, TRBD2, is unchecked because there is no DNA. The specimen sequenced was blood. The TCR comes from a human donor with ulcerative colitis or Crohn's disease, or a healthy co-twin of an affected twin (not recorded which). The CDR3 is CASSQEAGVGSYEQYF.